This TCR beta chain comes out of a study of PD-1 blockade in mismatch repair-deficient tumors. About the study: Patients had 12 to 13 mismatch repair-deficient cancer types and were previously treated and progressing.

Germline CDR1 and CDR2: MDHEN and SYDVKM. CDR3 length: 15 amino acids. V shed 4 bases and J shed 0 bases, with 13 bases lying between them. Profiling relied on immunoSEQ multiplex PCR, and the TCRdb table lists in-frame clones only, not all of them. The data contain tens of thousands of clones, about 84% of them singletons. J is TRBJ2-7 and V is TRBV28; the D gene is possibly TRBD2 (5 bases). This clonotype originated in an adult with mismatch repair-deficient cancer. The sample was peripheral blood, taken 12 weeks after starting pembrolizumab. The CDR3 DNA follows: TGTGCCAGCAGTTCGAATGGACTTTCCTCCTACGAGCAGTACTTC. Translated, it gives CASSSNGLSSYEQYF. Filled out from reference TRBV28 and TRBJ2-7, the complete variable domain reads DVKVTQSSRYLVKRTGEKVFLECVQDMDHENMFWYRQDPGLGLRLIYFSYDVKMKEKGDIPEGYSVSREKKERFSLILESASTNQTSMYLCASSSNGLSSYEQYFGPGTRLTVT.